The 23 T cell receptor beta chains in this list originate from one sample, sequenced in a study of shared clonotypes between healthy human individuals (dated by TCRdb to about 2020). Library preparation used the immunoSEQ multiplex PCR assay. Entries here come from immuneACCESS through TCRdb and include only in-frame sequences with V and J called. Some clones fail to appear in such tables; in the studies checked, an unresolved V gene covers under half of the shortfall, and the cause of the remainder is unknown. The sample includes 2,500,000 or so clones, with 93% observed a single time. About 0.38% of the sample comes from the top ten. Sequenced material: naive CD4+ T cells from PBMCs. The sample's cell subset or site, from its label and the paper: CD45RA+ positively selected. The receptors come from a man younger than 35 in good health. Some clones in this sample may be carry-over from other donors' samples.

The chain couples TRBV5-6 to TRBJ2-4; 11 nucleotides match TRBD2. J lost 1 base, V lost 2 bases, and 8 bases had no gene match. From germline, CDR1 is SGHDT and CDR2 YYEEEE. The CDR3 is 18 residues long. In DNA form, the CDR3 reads TGTGCCAGCAGCTTTCGGCTAGCGGGAGGAGTGGCCAAAAACATTCAGTACTTC. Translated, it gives CASSFRLAGGVAKNIQYF.

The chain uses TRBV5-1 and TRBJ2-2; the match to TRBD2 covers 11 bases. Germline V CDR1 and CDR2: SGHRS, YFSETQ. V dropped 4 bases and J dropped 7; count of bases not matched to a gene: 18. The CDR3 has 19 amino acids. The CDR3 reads CASSPPGTSGLGAGGELFF. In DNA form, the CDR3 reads TGCGCCAGCAGCCCACCCGGGACTAGCGGTTTAGGTGCGGGCGGGGAGCTGTTTTTT.

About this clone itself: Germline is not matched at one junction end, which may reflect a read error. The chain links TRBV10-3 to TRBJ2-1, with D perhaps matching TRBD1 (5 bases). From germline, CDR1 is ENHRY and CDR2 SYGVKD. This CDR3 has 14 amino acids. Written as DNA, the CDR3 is TGTGCCATCAGTAAGTCGACAGCTTACAATGAGCAGTTCTTC. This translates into CAISKSTAYNEQFF.

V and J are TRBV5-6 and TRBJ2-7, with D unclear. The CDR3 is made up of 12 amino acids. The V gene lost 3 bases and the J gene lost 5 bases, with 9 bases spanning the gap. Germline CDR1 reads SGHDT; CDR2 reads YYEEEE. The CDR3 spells CASSSGIHEQYF. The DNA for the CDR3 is TGTGCCAGCAGCTCGGGTATCCACGAGCAGTACTTC.

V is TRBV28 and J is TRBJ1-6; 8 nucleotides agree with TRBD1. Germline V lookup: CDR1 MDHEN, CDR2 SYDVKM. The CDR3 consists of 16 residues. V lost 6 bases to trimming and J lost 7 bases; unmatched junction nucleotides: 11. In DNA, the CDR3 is TGTGCCAGCAGCCCAGGGGGCGCGATCGGGAATTCACCCCTCCACTTT. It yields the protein CASSPGGAIGNSPLHF.

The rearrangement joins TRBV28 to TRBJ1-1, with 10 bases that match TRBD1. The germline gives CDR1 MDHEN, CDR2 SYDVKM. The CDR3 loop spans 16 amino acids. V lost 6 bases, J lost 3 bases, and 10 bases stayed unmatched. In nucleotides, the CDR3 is TGTGCCAGCAGCTTACCAACCGGGACAGGGGACACTGAAGCTTTCTTT. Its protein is CASSLPTGTGDTEAFF.

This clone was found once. CDR3 nucleotide sequence: TGTGCCAGCTCCCTGAGGCCGGGTTACTATGGCTACACCTTC. Its translation: CASSLRPGYYGYTF. This chain connects TRBV19 to TRBJ1-2; D call uncertain. V was clipped by 9 bases and J by 3 bases, with 17 bases between them. Germline CDR1 and CDR2: LNHDA and SQIVND (reference sequence). This CDR3 has 14 amino acids.

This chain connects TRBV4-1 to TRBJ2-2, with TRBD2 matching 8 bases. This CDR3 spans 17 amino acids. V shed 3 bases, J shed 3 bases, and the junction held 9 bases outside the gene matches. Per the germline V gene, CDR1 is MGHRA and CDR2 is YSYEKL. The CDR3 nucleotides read TGCGCCAGCAGCCACCGAGGAAGCGGGAGAGACACCGGGGAGCTGTTTTTT. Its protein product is CASSHRGSGRDTGELFF.

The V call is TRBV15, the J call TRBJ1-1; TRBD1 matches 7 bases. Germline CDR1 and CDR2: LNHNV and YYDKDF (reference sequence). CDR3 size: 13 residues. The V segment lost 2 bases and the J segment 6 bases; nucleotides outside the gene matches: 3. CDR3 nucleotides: TGTGCCACCAGCAGACGACAGGGCGCTGAAGCTTTCTTT. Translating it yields CATSRRQGAEAFF. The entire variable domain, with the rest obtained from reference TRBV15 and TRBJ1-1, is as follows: DAMVIQNPRYQVTQFGKPVTLSCSQTLNHNVMYWYQQKSSQAPKLLFHYYDKDFNNEADTPDNFQSRRPNTSFCFLDIRSPGLGDTAMYLCATSRRQGAEAFFGQGTRLTVV.

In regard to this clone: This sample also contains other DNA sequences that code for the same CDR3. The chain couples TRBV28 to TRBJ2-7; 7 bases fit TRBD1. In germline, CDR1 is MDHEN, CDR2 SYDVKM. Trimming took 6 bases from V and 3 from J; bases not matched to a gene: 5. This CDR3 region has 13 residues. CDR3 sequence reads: CASSPGTVYEQYF. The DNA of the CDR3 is TGTGCCAGCAGCCCCGGGACAGTCTACGAGCAGTACTTC.

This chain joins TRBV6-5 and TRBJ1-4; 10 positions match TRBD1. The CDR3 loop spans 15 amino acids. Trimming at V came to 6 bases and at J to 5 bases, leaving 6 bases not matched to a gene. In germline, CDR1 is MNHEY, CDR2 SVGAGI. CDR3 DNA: TGTGCCAGCAGACCCCTGACAGGGGGCAATGAAAAACTGTTTTTT. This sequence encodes CASRPLTGGNEKLFF.

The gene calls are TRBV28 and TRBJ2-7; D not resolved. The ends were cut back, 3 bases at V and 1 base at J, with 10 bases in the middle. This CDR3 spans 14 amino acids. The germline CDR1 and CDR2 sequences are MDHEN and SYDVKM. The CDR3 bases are TGTGCCAGCAGTTTCCTGGACGAATCCTACGAGCAGTACTTC. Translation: CASSFLDESYEQYF.

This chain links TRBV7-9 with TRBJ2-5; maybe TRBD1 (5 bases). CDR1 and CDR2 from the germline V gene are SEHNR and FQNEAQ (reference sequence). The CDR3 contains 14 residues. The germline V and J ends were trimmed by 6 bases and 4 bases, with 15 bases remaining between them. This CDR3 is CASRPRQGPETQYF. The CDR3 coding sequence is TGTGCCAGCAGACCACGGCAGGGTCCAGAGACCCAGTACTTC.

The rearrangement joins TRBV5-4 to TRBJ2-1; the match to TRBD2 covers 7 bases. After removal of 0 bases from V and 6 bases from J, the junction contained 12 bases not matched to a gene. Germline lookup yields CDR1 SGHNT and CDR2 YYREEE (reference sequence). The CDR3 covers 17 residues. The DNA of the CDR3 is TGTGCCAGCAGCTTGGATCGCGGTGGGGAGGGATCCAATGAGCAGTTCTTC. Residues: CASSLDRGGEGSNEQFF.

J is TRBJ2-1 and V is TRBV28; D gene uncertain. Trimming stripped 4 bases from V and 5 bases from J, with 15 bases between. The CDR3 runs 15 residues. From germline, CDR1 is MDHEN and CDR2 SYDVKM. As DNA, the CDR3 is TGTGCCAGCAGTTCGCGCCCGGGTCGGGACAATGAGCAGTTCTTC. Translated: CASSSRPGRDNEQFF.

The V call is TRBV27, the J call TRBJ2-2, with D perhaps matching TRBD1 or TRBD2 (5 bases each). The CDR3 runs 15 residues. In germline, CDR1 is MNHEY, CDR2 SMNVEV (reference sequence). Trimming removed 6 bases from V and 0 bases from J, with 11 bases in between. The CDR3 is CASSQGRTNTGELFF. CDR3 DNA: TGTGCCAGCAGCCAGGGACGGACGAACACCGGGGAGCTGTTTTTT.

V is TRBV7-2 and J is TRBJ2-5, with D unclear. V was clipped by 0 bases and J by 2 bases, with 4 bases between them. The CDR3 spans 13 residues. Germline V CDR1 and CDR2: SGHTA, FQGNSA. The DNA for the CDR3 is TGTGCCAGCAGCTTAGCTCCGCAAGAGACCCAGTACTTC. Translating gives CASSLAPQETQYF.

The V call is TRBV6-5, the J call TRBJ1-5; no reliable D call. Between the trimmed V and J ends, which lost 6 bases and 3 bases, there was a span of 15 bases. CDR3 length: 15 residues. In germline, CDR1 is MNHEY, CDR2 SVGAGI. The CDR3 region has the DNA TGTGCCAGCAGCAGGACTGGGGATAACAATCAGCCCCAGCATTTT. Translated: CASSRTGDNNQPQHF.

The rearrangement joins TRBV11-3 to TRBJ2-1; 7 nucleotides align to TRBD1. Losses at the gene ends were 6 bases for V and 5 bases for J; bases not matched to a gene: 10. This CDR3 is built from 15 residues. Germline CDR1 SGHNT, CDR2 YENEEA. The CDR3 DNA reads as TGTGCCAGCAGTCTTACCGGGACAGATAACAATGAGCAGTTCTTC. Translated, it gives CASSLTGTDNNEQFF.

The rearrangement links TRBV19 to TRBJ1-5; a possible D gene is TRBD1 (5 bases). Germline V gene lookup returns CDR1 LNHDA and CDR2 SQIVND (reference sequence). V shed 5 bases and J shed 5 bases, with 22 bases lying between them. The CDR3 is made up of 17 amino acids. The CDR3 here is CASSPRQGGSRDQPQHF. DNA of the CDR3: TGTGCCAGTAGTCCCAGGCAGGGCGGCTCACGGGATCAGCCCCAGCATTTT.

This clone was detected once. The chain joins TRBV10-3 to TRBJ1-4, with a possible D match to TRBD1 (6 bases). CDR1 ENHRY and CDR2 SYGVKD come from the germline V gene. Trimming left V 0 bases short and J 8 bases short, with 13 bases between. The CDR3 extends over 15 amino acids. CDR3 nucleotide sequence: TGTGCCATCAGTGAGTCCAGGGGTGATGTGGAAAAACTGTTTTTT. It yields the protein CAISESRGDVEKLFF.

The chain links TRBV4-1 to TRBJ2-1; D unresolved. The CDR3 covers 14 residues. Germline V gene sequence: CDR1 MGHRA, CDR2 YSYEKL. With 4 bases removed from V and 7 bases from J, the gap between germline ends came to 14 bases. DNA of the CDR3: TGCGCCAGCAGCCGCGGAGTGCTCCGAAATGAGCAGTTCTTC. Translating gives CASSRGVLRNEQFF.

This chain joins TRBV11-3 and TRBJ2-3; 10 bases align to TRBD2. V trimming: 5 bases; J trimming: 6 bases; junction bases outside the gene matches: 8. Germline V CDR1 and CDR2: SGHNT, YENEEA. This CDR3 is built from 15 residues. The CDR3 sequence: CASSPQRGGADTQYF. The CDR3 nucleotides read TGTGCCAGCAGCCCTCAGCGGGGGGGGGCGGATACGCAGTATTTT.